The TCR beta chain described here comes from a study of cytomegalovirus exposure and HLA in healthy donors. The donors (healthy individuals) were bone marrow donors. The primer mix had 60 Vbeta and 13 Jbeta primers. Measured with immunoSEQ multiplex PCR; TCRdb has only the in-frame clones, and not every one. This sample's table reports about 140,000 clones. A remark on this clone: Its antigen is still unknown.

Germline values: CDR1 KGHSH, CDR2 LQKENI. The V gene lost 9 bases and the J gene lost 5 bases, with 22 bases spanning the gap. There are 15 residues in the CDR3. Regarding the study as a whole: In all likelihood, a cluster of highly shared sequence variants was a sequencing artifact. Earlier results showed most TCR beta V segments being productive about 90% or about 30% of the time. Researchers catalogued about 160 TCR beta chains as cytomegalovirus-associated.

Sequencing was performed on PBMCs. The TCR was taken from a woman under 30 in good health and CMV-seronegative. The rearrangement joins TRBV18 to TRBJ1-1; D gene ambiguous. The CDR3 loop reads CASARQERGGTEAFF. Written as DNA, the CDR3 is TGTGCCAGTGCTAGGCAGGAGCGGGGAGGAACTGAAGCTTTCTTT.